These 20 T cell receptor beta chains were sequenced from one sample in a study of beta chain features in type 1 diabetes. As every portion of the isolated RNA was reverse transcribed, the sequencing read expressed TCRB transcripts. Repertoires were generated with immunoSEQ multiplex PCR, while TCRdb's copy carries only in-frame clones and drops some. The sample contains hundreds of thousands of clones, around 16% of which appear only once. Material: naive CD4+ T cells from blood. Receptor source: a man younger than 35 in good health.

The chain combines TRBV7-6 with TRBJ2-5; 11 nucleotides line up with TRBD2. The CDR3 totals 15 residues. V lost 5 bases to trimming and J lost 6 bases; unmatched junction nucleotides: 8. Germline assignment: CDR1 SGHVS and CDR2 FNYEAQ. The CDR3 DNA reads TGTGCCAGCAGCCCACCTCAGACTAGCGGGAAGACCCAGTACTTC. Translated: CASSPPQTSGKTQYF.

This chain links TRBV27 with TRBJ1-5, with D possibly being TRBD1 (6 bases). The CDR3 extends over 14 amino acids. Trimming stripped 4 bases from V and 3 bases from J, with 10 bases between. Germline V CDR1 and CDR2: MNHEY, SMNVEV (reference sequence). The CDR3 DNA sequence: TGTGCCAGCAGTTCACAGGGTTACAATCAGCCCCAGCATTTT. Its protein is CASSSQGYNQPQHF.

This clone has more than one count but fewer than ten. The chain has TRBV7-9 and TRBJ1-6; no definite D call. The CDR3 totals 15 residues. Looked up from germline, CDR1 is SEHNR and CDR2 is FQNEAQ (reference sequence). Trimming cost V 0 bases and J 8 bases, with 11 bases left between them. CDR3 DNA: TGTGCCAGCAGCTTAGCGTGGCAGTCAGATTCACCCCTCCACTTT. The encoded protein is CASSLAWQSDSPLHF. Combining the CDR3 with reference TRBV7-9 and TRBJ1-6 gives the whole variable domain DTGVSQNPRHKITKRGQNVTFRCDPISEHNRLYWYRQTLGQGPEFLTYFQNEAQLEKSRLLSDRFSAERPKGSFSTLEIQRTEQGDSAMYLCASSLAWQSDSPLHFGNGTRLTVT.

There are a few counts of this clone. V usage is TRBV4-1 and J usage is TRBJ1-5; D may be TRBD1 (5 bases). The germline V gene encodes CDR1 MGHRA and CDR2 YSYEKL. The CDR3 spans 14 residues. Trimming cost V 1 base and J 7 bases, with 11 bases left between them. This chain's CDR3 is CASSQAGEGQPQHF. DNA of the CDR3: TGCGCCAGCAGCCAAGCTGGCGAGGGGCAGCCCCAGCATTTT.

Concerning this clone itself: Other DNA sequences in the same sample also yield this CDR3. This chain's CDR3 is CASSTDSSYEQYF. The DNA of the CDR3 is TGCGCCAGCAGCACGGACAGCTCCTACGAGCAGTACTTC. The chain employs TRBV5-1 and TRBJ2-7; weak D call: TRBD1 (6 bases). The germline V gene encodes CDR1 SGHRS and CDR2 YFSETQ. This CDR3 contains 13 residues. Between the trimmed V and J ends, which lost 4 bases and 0 bases, there was a span of 8 bases.

Only a few counts were recorded for this clone. The chain couples TRBV6-5 to TRBJ2-7; 7 bases are shared with TRBD1. The CDR3 contains 15 residues. Per germline, CDR1 MNHEY and CDR2 SVGAGI. After removal of 6 bases from V and 2 bases from J, the junction contained 10 bases not matched to a gene. The CDR3 region is CASSLLWDRPYEQYF. The CDR3 DNA reads TGTGCCAGCAGCCTACTCTGGGACAGACCCTACGAGCAGTACTTC.

This CDR3 is CATWDRGVANTEAFF. CDR3 DNA sequence: TGTGCCACCTGGGACAGGGGGGTGGCGAACACTGAAGCTTTCTTT. V usage is TRBV19 and J usage is TRBJ1-1; 11 bases line up with TRBD1. J lost 1 base, V lost 10 bases, and 8 bases had no gene match. This CDR3 is built from 15 residues. Germline V CDR1 and CDR2: LNHDA, SQIVND (reference sequence).

The chain links TRBV9 to TRBJ1-3; a weak D match, TRBD1 (6 bases). Germline values: CDR1 SGDLS, CDR2 YYNGEE. This CDR3 has 16 residues. Trimming shortened V by 2 bases and J by 2 bases, and 14 bases separated the two germline ends. The CDR3 sequence: CASSVYHGGTGNTIYF. CDR3 bases: TGTGCCAGCAGCGTCTACCACGGGGGCACTGGAAACACCATATATTTT.

With regard to this clone: Different DNA sequences within this sample yield the same CDR3. This rearrangement joins TRBV7-3 to TRBJ2-1; TRBD2 aligns across 11 bases. Per germline, CDR1 SGHTA and CDR2 FQGTGA. The V gene end was trimmed by 5 bases and the J gene end by 1 base; junction bases not matched to a gene: 4. The CDR3 covers 16 residues. The CDR3 DNA reads TGTGCCAGCAGCCCGCGGACTAGCGGGTCCTACAATGAGCAGTTCTTC. Amino acids: CASSPRTSGSYNEQFF.

This clone turned up a few times. The chain couples TRBV30 to TRBJ1-5; the match to TRBD1 covers 7 bases. CDR1 GTSNPN and CDR2 SVGIG come from the germline V gene (reference sequence). The CDR3 extends over 14 amino acids. The junction had 8 bases not matched to a gene; V was cut back by 5 bases and J by 4 bases. The CDR3 sequence is CAWVGRGKNQPQHF. In DNA, the CDR3 is TGTGCCTGGGTGGGCAGGGGGAAGAATCAGCCCCAGCATTTT.

This clone was seen a handful of times. Other nucleotide sequences from this sample produce the same CDR3. The CDR3 loop reads CASSLGQGISGANVLTF. CDR3 coding DNA: TGTGCCAGCAGTTTAGGACAGGGAATTTCTGGGGCCAACGTCCTGACTTTC. The rearrangement links TRBV28 to TRBJ2-6; 8 bases agree with TRBD1. Germline values: CDR1 MDHEN, CDR2 SYDVKM. CDR3 length equals 17 residues. The ends lost 2 bases at V and 1 base at J; junction bases unmatched: 4.

This clone was found a few times. The chain joins TRBV6-5 to TRBJ2-7, with TRBD1 matching over 7 bases. J gave up 6 bases and V 0 bases, and 11 bases lay outside the gene matches. The CDR3 is 16 residues long. CDR1 is MNHEY, CDR2 SVGAGI, per germline. The DNA of the CDR3 is TGTGCCAGCAGTTACTCCGGCGCAGGGGGAACGGGCGAGCAGTACTTC. Translation: CASSYSGAGGTGEQYF.

This clone was counted between two and nine times. The chain is built from TRBV27 and TRBJ2-3; 9 nucleotides align to TRBD1. The V gene's germline CDR1 is MNHEY and CDR2 SMNVEV (reference sequence). The CDR3 has 15 amino acids. V lost 6 bases and J lost 3; bases outside the gene matches: 7. This chain's CDR3 is CASRLPGQGTDTQYF. The DNA of the CDR3 is TGTGCCAGCAGGCTGCCGGGACAGGGTACAGATACGCAGTATTTT.

This clone was detected only a few times. Here the CDR3 reads CASSLRGPSGGYRGETQYF. Written as DNA, the CDR3 is TGTGCCAGCAGCTTAAGGGGGCCTAGCGGGGGCTATCGAGGAGAGACCCAGTACTTC. This chain connects TRBV7-2 to TRBJ2-5, with 10 bases lining up with TRBD2. CDR3 length: 19 amino acids. V dropped 2 bases and J dropped 4; count of bases not matched to a gene: 16. Germline values: CDR1 SGHTA, CDR2 FQGNSA.

This clone was observed a handful of times. The chain couples TRBV18 to TRBJ2-2; 7 bases align to TRBD2. Germline CDR1 and CDR2: KGHSH and LQKENI. The CDR3 sequence is 14 residues long. V lost 3 bases, J lost 4 bases, and 2 bases stayed unmatched. The CDR3 is CASSPKRGTGELFF. CDR3 sequence (DNA): TGTGCCAGCTCACCGAAGCGGGGCACCGGGGAGCTGTTTTTT.

This clone was recorded a few times. CDR3 sequence (DNA): TGTGCCAGCAGGACGAAGAACACTGAAGCTTTCTTT. The encoded protein is CASRTKNTEAFF. The V and J genes are TRBV6-5 and TRBJ1-1; unclear D gene. Germline V gives CDR1 MNHEY, CDR2 SVGAGI. Trimming shortened V by 6 bases and J by 1 base, and 6 bases separated the two germline ends. The CDR3 is made up of 12 amino acids.

The chain links TRBV9 to TRBJ2-5; D is undetermined. V dropped 5 bases and J dropped 2 bases, with 13 bases sitting between them. Germline V gene data show CDR1 as SGDLS and CDR2 as YYNGEE. CDR3 length equals 14 residues. This CDR3 is CASSPSPRQETQYF. CDR3 coding DNA: TGTGCCAGCAGTCCCTCACCTAGACAAGAGACCCAGTACTTC.

This clone has only a few counts. The chain recombines TRBV7-3 with TRBJ2-7; 8 bases align to TRBD1. The germline gives CDR1 SGHTA, CDR2 FQGTGA. V lost 3 bases to trimming and J lost 2 bases; unmatched junction nucleotides: 6. There are 15 residues in the CDR3. CDR3 amino acids: CASSFGQGPTYEQYF. In nucleotides, the CDR3 is TGTGCCAGCAGCTTCGGACAGGGCCCGACCTACGAGCAGTACTTC.

This clone was observed a single time. The CDR3 protein is CASSTRLDRGYGYTF. The CDR3 region has the DNA TGTGCCAGCAGCACGCGACTGGACAGGGGATATGGCTACACCTTC. This chain uses TRBV7-2 with TRBJ1-2; 9 nucleotides match TRBD1. The CDR3 length is 15 residues. The J segment lost 5 bases and the V segment lost 5 bases, leaving 9 bases of the junction unmatched. Germline V gene sequence: CDR1 SGHTA, CDR2 FQGNSA.

This clone was observed a few times. The chain couples TRBV30 to TRBJ1-3; TRBD1 agrees at 7 bases. J was trimmed by 0 bases and V by 6 bases; bases with no gene match: 2. The CDR3 contains 13 residues. Germline CDR1 is GTSNPN and CDR2 is SVGIG (reference sequence). In DNA, the CDR3 is TGTGCCTGCCGGGACAGCTCTGGAAACACCATATATTTT. This gives the protein CACRDSSGNTIYF.